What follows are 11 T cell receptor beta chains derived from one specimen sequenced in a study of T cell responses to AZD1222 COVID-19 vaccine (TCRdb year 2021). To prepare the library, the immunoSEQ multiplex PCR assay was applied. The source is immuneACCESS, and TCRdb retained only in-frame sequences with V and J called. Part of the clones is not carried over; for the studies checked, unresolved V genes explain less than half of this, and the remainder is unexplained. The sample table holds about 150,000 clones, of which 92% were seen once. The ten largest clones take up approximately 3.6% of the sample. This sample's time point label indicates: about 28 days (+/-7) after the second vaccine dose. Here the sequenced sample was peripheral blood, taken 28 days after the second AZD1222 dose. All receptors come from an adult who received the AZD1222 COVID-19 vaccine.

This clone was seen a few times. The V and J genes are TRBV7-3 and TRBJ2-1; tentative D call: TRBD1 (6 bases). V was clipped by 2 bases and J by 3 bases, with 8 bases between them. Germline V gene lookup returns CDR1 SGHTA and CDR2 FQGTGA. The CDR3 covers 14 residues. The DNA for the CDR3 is TGTGCCAGCAGCTTATTGGGACACTACAATGAGCAGTTCTTC. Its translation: CASSLLGHYNEQFF. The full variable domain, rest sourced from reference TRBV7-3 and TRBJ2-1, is GAGVSQTPSNKVTEKGKYVELRCDPISGHTALYWYRQSLGQGPEFLIYFQGTGAADDSGLPNDRFFAVRPEGSVSTLKIQRTERGDSAVYLCASSLLGHYNEQFFGPGTRLTVL.

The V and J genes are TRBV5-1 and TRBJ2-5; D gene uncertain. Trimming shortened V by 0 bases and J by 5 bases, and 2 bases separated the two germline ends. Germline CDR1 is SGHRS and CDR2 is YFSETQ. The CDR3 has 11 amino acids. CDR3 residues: CASSLVETQYF. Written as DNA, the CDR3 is TGCGCCAGCAGCTTGGTTGAGACCCAGTACTTC.

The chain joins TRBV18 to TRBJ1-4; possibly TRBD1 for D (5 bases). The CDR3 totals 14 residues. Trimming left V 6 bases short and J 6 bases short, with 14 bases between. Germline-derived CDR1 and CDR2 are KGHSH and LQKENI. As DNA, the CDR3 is TGTGCCAGCTCGGAGATGGGGCTCGATGAAAAACTGTTTTTT. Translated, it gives CASSEMGLDEKLFF.

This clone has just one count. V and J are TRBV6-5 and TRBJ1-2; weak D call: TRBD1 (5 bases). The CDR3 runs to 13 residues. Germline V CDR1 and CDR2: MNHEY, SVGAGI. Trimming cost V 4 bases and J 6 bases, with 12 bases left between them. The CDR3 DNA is TGTGCCAGCAGTTCCACGGGGGGGAATGGCTACACCTTC. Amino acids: CASSSTGGNGYTF.

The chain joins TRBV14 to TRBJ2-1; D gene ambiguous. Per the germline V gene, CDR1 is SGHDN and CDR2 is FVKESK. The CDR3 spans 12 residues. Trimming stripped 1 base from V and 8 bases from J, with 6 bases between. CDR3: CASSQGRDEQFF. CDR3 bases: TGTGCCAGCAGCCAAGGGAGAGATGAGCAGTTCTTC.

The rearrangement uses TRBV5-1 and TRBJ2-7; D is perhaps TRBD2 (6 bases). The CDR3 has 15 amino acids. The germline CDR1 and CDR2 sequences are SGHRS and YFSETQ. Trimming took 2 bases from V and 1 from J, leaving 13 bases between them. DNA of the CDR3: TGCGCCAGCAGCTTCGGAGGGGATCTATCCTACGAGCAGTACTTC. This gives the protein CASSFGGDLSYEQYF.

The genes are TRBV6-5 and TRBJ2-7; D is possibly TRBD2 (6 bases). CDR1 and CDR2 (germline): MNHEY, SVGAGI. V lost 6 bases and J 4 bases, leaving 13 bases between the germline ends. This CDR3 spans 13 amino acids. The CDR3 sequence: CASRLSGKYEQYF. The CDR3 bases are TGTGCCAGCAGGCTTAGCGGAAAATACGAGCAGTACTTC.

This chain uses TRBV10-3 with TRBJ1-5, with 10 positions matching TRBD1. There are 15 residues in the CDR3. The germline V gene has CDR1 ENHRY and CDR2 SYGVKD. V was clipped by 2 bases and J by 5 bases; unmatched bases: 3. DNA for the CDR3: TGTGCCATCAGTGAGGACAGGGGGCCGGATCAGCCCCAGCATTTT. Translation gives CAISEDRGPDQPQHF.

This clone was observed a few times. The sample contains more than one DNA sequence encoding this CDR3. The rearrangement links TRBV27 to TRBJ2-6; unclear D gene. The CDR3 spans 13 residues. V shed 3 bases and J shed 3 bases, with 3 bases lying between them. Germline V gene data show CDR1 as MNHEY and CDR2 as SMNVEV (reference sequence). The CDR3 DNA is TGTGCCAGCAGTTTCAGTGGGGCCAACGTCCTGACTTTC. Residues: CASSFSGANVLTF. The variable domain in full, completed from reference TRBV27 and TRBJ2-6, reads EAQVTQNPRYLITVTGKKLTVTCSQNMNHEYMSWYRQDPGLGLRQIYYSMNVEVTDKGDVPEGYKVSRKEKRNFPLILESPSPNQTSLYFCASSFSGANVLTFGAGSRLTVL.

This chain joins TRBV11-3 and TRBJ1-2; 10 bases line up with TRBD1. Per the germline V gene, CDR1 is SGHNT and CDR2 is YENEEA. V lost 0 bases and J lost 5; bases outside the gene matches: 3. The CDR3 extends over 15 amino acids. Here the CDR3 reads CASSLDGTGAYGYTF. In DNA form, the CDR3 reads TGTGCCAGCAGCTTAGATGGGACAGGGGCATATGGCTACACCTTC.

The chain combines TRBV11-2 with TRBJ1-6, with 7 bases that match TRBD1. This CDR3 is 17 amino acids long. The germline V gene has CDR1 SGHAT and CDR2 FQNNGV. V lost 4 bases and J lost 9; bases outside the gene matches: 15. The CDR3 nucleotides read TGTGCCAGCAGCTCACGACAGGGAAAAAGGGGACGTTCACCCCTCCACTTT. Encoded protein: CASSSRQGKRGRSPLHF.